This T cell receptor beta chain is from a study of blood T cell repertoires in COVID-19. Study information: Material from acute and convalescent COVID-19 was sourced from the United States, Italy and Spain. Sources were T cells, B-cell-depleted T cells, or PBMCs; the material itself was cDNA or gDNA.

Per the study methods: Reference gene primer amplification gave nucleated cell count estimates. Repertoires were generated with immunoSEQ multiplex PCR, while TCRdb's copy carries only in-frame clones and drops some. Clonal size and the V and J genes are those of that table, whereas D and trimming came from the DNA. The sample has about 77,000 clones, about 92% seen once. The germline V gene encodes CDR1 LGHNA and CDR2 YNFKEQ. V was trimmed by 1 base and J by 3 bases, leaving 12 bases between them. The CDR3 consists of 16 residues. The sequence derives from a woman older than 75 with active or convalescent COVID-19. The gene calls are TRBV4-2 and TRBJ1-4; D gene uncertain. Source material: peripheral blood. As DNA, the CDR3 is TGTGCCAGCAGCCAAGGGGAGCGGCCGGCTAATGAAAAACTGTTTTTT. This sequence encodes CASSQGERPANEKLFF.